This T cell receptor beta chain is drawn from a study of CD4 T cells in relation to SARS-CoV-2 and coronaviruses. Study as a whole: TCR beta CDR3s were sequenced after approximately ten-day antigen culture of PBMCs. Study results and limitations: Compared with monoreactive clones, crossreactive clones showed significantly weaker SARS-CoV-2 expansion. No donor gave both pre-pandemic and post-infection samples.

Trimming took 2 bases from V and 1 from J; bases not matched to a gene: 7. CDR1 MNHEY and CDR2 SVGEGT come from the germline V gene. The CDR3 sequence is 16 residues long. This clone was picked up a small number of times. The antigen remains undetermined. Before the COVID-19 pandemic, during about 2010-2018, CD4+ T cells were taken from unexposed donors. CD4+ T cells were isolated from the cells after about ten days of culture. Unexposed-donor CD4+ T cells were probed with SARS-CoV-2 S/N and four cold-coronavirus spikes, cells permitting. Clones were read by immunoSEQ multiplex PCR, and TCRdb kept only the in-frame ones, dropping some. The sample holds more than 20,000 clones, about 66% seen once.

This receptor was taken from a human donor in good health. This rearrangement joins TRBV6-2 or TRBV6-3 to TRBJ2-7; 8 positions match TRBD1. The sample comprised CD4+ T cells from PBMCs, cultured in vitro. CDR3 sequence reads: CASSYPQGAASYEQYF. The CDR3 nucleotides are TGTGCCAGCAGTTACCCCCAGGGGGCCGCGTCCTACGAGCAGTACTTC.